The present entry profiles one TCR beta chain with its context. These data originate in a study of blood T cell repertoires in COVID-19. In the study overall: The origin of the acute and convalescent COVID-19 samples was the United States, Italy and Spain. In each case, the material was cDNA or gDNA derived from T cells, B-cell-depleted T cells, or PBMCs.

Methods used by the authors: Estimated nucleated cell counts came from reference gene primer amplification. The table came from immunoSEQ multiplex PCR; TCRdb's copy has only in-frame clones and leaves some out. That table furnishes V, J and clone size, whereas the DNA furnished D and trimming. The sample contains about 230,000 clones, 81% of which appear only once. Trimming removed 3 bases at V and 7 bases at J, with 15 bases between. CDR3 length: 15 amino acids. The germline V gene encodes CDR1 LGHDT and CDR2 YNNKEL (reference sequence). This chain joins TRBV3-1 (or the pseudogene TRBV3-2) and TRBJ1-4; D is undetermined. The material sequenced was peripheral blood. This clonotype was sampled from a woman older than 75 with acute or convalescent COVID-19. The CDR3 coding sequence is TGTGCCAGCAGCCATTTTCGGGAACGTCCTGAAAAACTGTTTTTT. Translation gives CASSHFRERPEKLFF.